This T cell receptor (beta chain) was recovered during a study of T-cell memory formation after mild COVID-19 (dated by TCRdb to about 2021). About the full investigation: Most TCR sequence clusters were specific to one of the two donors. T-cell clones expanding and contracting after mild COVID-19 in a couple of donors were tracked by longitudinal TCRalpha and TCRbeta repertoire sequencing. Two young, previously healthy adult volunteers, one female and one male, were included in the cohort. Results the study describes overall, beyond this receptor: Contracting CD4+ clones were found mainly in CM and EM memory subsets, while CD8+ clones were enriched in EMRA. The second-wave clones that peaked on day 37 were not confirmed to be SARS-CoV-2 specific. Balanced CD4/CD8 phenotypes were observed for clones contracting from day 15 to 85, whereas a bias towards CD4+ was observed for a second wave of clones expanding from day 15 to 37. The detection of some responding clones in pre-infection memory suggests that pre-existing cross-reactive memory T cells joined the SARS-CoV-2 response. The study included only a couple of mild cases, and larger cohorts that include severe cases with pre-infection samples were judged to be necessary.

V is cut back by 5 bases and J by 5 bases, with 4 bases in the junction unmatched. Including the terminal cysteine and phenylalanine, the CDR3 comprises 15 residues. Only the CDR3 DNA is retained, 45 bases long and in frame from the first base. The germline V gene provides CDR1 LGHNA and CDR2 YNFKEQ. On this clonotype itself: The clone's antigen remains unknown. No base quality values were provided; no much bigger clone lies one nucleotide off.

Ficoll-Paque density gradient centrifugation was used to isolate PBMCs. TCRdb names Illumina NovaSeq 6000 as the instrument used. TCRalpha and TCRbeta cDNA libraries were constructed by 5'RACE with constant-segment primers, with sample barcodes and unique molecular identifiers being introduced. Trizol reagent was used to extract RNA from every sample. Library amplification was performed in two PCR steps, and a second sample barcode and Illumina TruSeq adapters were introduced in the second step. Sequencing of libraries was performed on an Illumina NovaSeq with 2 x 150 bp paired-end reads. For the original study's pipeline: Demultiplexing of reads and collapsing into UMI-guided consensus sequences were performed with migec v1.2.7. Using mixcr v2.1.11, the UMI consensuses were aligned to TRA and TRB V and J templates and assembled into clonotypes. A clonotype was counted as expanded or contracted only if both edgeR and NoisET called the change significant, with noise models trained on biological replicates. For edgeR calls, the thresholds were a false discovery rate-adjusted p below 0.01 and a log2 fold-change of 1. As an exploratory analysis of dynamics, max-normalized trajectories of the 1000 most abundant clonotypes were examined by PCA with hierarchical clustering. Separately sequenced CD4+ and CD8+ repertoires were used to assign the CD4 or CD8 phenotype of responding clones. The raw public data were reprocessed by TCRdb itself: fastp quality trimming at Q25, MiXCR clonotype calling, in-frame beta chains only. Each CDR3 protein appears once, grouped with its most common genes and DNA. TCRdb's processing, not the authors' own work, is the source of the V and J calls. This sample lists 540,000 or so distinct CDR3 sequences; around 21% were detected once. The top ten clonotypes cover approximately 13% of the sample.

The chain uses TRBV4-2 and TRBJ2-1; TRBD2 agrees with 12 junctional bases. Sequenced: PBMCs or a T cell subset sorted from them (not recorded which). This TCR derives from an adult woman who had mild COVID-19 (a few samples of this study predate the infection). The sample titles of this study are shuffled in the database, so cell type and time point are left out; the donor was told from shared clones. The CDR3 reads as follows: CASSEGLAGHNEQFF. The DNA sequence reads TGTGCCAGCAGCGAAGGACTAGCGGGACACAATGAGCAGTTCTTC.